These T cell receptor beta chains were read from a single sample in a study of T cells in localized non-small cell lung cancer. Assay: immunoSEQ multiplex PCR; the TCRdb copy retains only in-frame clones and omits some. The table includes around 41,000 clones, around 83% detected once. Sequenced here: peripheral blood, sampled before any cancer treatment. These receptors all stem from a woman aged 18 to 50 with stage III lung adenocarcinoma. The CDR3 runs from the conserved cysteine through the conserved F or W. The D gene is left open where the match is weak.

cdr3_aa cdr3_nt j_call d_call v_call
CSVEDGSGAKAFF TGCAGCGTTGAAGATGGGTCGGGGGCGAAAGCTTTCTTT TRBJ1-1 NA TRBV29-1
CASSLDGTSGQETQYF TGCGCCAGCAGCTTGGACGGGACTAGCGGGCAAGAGACCCAGTACTTC TRBJ2-5 TRBD2 TRBV5-1
CASSLRTSADTQYF TGTGCCAGCAGCCTCCGGACTAGCGCAGATACGCAGTATTTT TRBJ2-3 TRBD2 TRBV7-2
CASSSGTPSTDTQYF TGTGCCAGCAGCTCAGGGACACCTAGCACAGATACGCAGTATTTT TRBJ2-3 NA TRBV7-2
CASSPDRGVTGELFF TGTGCCAGCTCACCGGACAGGGGCGTCACCGGGGAGCTGTTTTTT TRBJ2-2 TRBD1 TRBV18
CASSLGLAGGEETQYF TGTGCCAGCAGTTTGGGACTAGCGGGGGGAGAAGAGACCCAGTACTTC TRBJ2-5 TRBD2 TRBV6-5
CASSSAGGNNQPQHF TGTGCCAGCAGCTCCGCAGGGGGAAACAATCAGCCCCAGCATTTT TRBJ1-5 TRBD1 TRBV7-9
CASSRIGSASYEKLFF TGTGCCAGCAGCCGTATCGGTTCGGCGAGTTATGAAAAACTGTTTTTT TRBJ1-4 NA TRBV14
CASSVQRVDRDEQYF TGTGCCAGTAGTGTGCAGCGCGTCGACCGGGACGAGCAGTACTTC TRBJ2-7 NA TRBV19
CASSSLEQGRETQYF TGTGCCAGCAGTTCTCTTGAACAGGGTAGGGAGACCCAGTACTTC TRBJ2-5 NA TRBV27
CASSPRRTDNSPLHF TGTGCCAGCAGTCCTCGCAGGACCGATAATTCACCCCTCCACTTT TRBJ1-6 NA TRBV2
CASRARALVPQHF TGTGCCAGCAGGGCCCGGGCCCTCGTACCCCAGCATTTT TRBJ1-5 NA TRBV2